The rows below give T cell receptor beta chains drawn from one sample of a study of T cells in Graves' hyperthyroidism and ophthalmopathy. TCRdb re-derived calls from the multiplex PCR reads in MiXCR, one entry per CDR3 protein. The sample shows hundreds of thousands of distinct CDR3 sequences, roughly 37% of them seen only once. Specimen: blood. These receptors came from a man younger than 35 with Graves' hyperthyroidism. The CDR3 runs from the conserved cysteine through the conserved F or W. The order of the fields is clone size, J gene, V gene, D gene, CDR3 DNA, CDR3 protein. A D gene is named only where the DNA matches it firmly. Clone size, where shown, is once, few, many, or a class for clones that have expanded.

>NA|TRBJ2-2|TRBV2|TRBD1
TGTGCCAGCAAGGGGACAGGGGCGGCCGGGGAGCTGTTTTTT
CASKGTGAAGELFF
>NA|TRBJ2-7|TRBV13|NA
TGTGCCAGCAGCTTCCGGCACCCGGAAACCTACGAGCAGTACTTC
CASSFRHPETYEQYF
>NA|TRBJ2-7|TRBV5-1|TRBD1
TGCGCCAGCAGCAACCGGGACAGGGGCAACGAGCAGTACTTC
CASSNRDRGNEQYF
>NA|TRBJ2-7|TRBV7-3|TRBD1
TGCGCCAGCAGCCCGGATGGGGGACAGGGGGGGAACGAGCAGTACTTC
CASSPDGGQGGNEQYF
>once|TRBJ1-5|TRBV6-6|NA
TGTGCCATCAGTCCCAATCAGCCCCAGCATTTT
CAISPNQPQHF
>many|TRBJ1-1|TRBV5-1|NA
TGCGCCAGCAGCTTGGATACACGTAACACTGAAGCTTTCTTT
CASSLDTRNTEAFF
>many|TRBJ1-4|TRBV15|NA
TGTGCCACCAGCACCTCAATTTTGAGAGAAAAACTGTTTTTT
CATSTSILREKLFF
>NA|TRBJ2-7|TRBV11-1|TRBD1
TGTGCCAGCGAGACAGGGGCCAGCGAGCAGTACTTC
CASETGASEQYF
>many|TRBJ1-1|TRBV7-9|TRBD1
TGTGCCAGCAGCGTAACAGGGGACGCTGAAGCTTTCTTT
CASSVTGDAEAFF
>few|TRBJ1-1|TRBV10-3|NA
TGTGCCAGCATACAGTTTGACACTGAAGCTTTCTTT
CASIQFDTEAFF
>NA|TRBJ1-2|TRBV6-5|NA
TGTGCCAGCAGTGGGGACATAAAGGCTTACTATGGCTACACCTTC
CASSGDIKAYYGYTF
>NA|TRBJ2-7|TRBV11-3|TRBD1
TGTGCCAGCAGCGCCCGGGACAGACTCTACGAGCAGTACTTC
CASSARDRLYEQYF
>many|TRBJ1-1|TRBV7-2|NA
TGTGCCAGCAGCCCAAACAGGGACACTGAAGCTTTCTTT
CASSPNRDTEAFF
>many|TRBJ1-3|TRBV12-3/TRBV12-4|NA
TGTGCCAGCAGTTTATCGGTCGGCAGCTCTGGAAACACCATATATTTT
CASSLSVGSSGNTIYF
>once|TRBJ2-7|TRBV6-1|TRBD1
TGTGCCAGCAAACAGAACAGGGGCTACGAGCAGTACTTC
CASKQNRGYEQYF
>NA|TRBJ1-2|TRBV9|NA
TGTGCCAGCAGCGTAACAGCGGTCGGGGAGCTAGCTAACTATGGCTACACCTTC
CASSVTAVGELANYGYTF
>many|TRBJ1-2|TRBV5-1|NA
TGTGCCAGTAGTCCGGACGGGGACTATGGCTACACCTTC
CASSPDGDYGYTF
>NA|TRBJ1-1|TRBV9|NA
TGTGCCAGCAGCGTAGACATTTATGGGGAAGCTTTCTTT
CASSVDIYGEAFF
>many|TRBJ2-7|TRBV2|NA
TGTGCCGGCGGACTGGGCTACGAGCAGTACTTC
CAGGLGYEQYF
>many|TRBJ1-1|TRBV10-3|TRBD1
TGTGCCATCAGCCTCGGACAGGGGGGAACTGAAGCTTTCTTT
CAISLGQGGTEAFF